A selection of T cell receptor beta chains follows, all from one sample in a study of blood T cell repertoires in COVID-19. Profiled with immunoSEQ multiplex PCR; TCRdb holds only in-frame clones, not every one. The sample has a few hundred thousand clones, around 84% seen once. The sequenced sample consisted of peripheral blood. Source of these receptors: a woman older than 75 with active or convalescent COVID-19. Both conserved end residues are part of each CDR3. The D gene is left open where the match is weak. Not all rows give a size; the values are once, few, many and, for expanded clones, a class.

D gene: -
V gene: TRBV3-1/TRBV3-2
clone size: -
J gene: TRBJ2-1
CDR3 protein: CASSYEHPISFDNEQFF
CDR3 DNA: TGTGCCAGCAGCTATGAACATCCCATTTCCTTCGACAATGAGCAGTTCTTC

D gene: -
V gene: TRBV19
clone size: -
J gene: TRBJ1-5
CDR3 protein: CASKGSGSSNQPQHF
CDR3 DNA: TGTGCCAGTAAGGGGTCAGGGTCGAGCAATCAGCCCCAGCATTTT

D gene: -
V gene: TRBV12-1
clone size: -
J gene: TRBJ2-5
CDR3 protein: CASECLGGQETQYF
CDR3 DNA: TGTGCCAGCGAATGCCTGGGGGGTCAAGAGACCCAGTACTTC

D gene: TRBD2
V gene: TRBV6-4
clone size: -
J gene: TRBJ2-1
CDR3 protein: CASSVGGLAGQEQFF
CDR3 DNA: TGTGCCAGCAGTGTCGGGGGACTAGCGGGTCAAGAGCAGTTCTTC

D gene: -
V gene: TRBV5-5
clone size: -
J gene: TRBJ1-2
CDR3 protein: CASSLDPAMYPFF
CDR3 DNA: TGTGCCAGCAGCTTGGACCCAGCGATGTACCCTTTCTTC

D gene: TRBD2
V gene: TRBV5-5
clone size: -
J gene: TRBJ2-5
CDR3 protein: CASSFGLEAETQYF
CDR3 DNA: TGTGCCAGCAGCTTTGGACTAGAGGCTGAGACCCAGTACTTC

D gene: -
V gene: TRBV4-1
clone size: once
J gene: TRBJ1-1
CDR3 protein: CASSFEPGERAFF
CDR3 DNA: TGCGCCAGCAGCTTCGAGCCGGGGGAGAGAGCTTTCTTT

D gene: TRBD1
V gene: TRBV12-3/TRBV12-4
clone size: -
J gene: TRBJ1-3
CDR3 protein: CASEGAGRNTIYF
CDR3 DNA: TGTGCCAGCGAGGGGGCAGGTAGAAACACCATATATTTT

D gene: TRBD2
V gene: TRBV6-5
clone size: -
J gene: TRBJ2-7
CDR3 protein: CASSSWTSGAYEQYF
CDR3 DNA: TGTGCCAGCAGTTCCTGGACTAGCGGGGCCTACGAGCAGTACTTC

D gene: -
V gene: TRBV2
clone size: -
J gene: TRBJ1-2
CDR3 protein: CASGGGQGDGYTF
CDR3 DNA: TGTGCCAGCGGTGGGGGGCAGGGCGACGGCTACACCTTC

D gene: -
V gene: TRBV3-1/TRBV3-2
clone size: -
J gene: TRBJ2-2
CDR3 protein: CASSQDYIIGVGELFF
CDR3 DNA: TGTGCCAGCAGCCAAGATTATATTATAGGGGTGGGGGAGCTGTTTTTT

D gene: TRBD1
V gene: TRBV27
clone size: -
J gene: TRBJ2-7
CDR3 protein: CASSLGTGDLLF
CDR3 DNA: TGTGCCAGCAGTTTGGGGACAGGGGACCTCCTTTTC

D gene: -
V gene: TRBV6-4
clone size: few
J gene: TRBJ1-5
CDR3 protein: CASSDLTPPNQPQHF
CDR3 DNA: TGTGCCAGCAGTGACCTGACACCCCCTAATCAGCCCCAGCATTTT

D gene: TRBD2
V gene: TRBV27
clone size: -
J gene: TRBJ2-3
CDR3 protein: CASSLWTSGTDTQYF
CDR3 DNA: TGTGCCAGCAGTTTGTGGACTAGCGGTACAGATACGCAGTATTTT

D gene: -
V gene: TRBV7-2
clone size: -
J gene: TRBJ1-2
CDR3 protein: CASSPGRTNYGYTF
CDR3 DNA: TGTGCCAGCAGCCCAGGGAGGACTAACTATGGCTACACCTTC

D gene: -
V gene: TRBV6-6
clone size: -
J gene: TRBJ1-2
CDR3 protein: CASSAPYKEGVGYTF
CDR3 DNA: TGTGCCAGCAGTGCCCCTTATAAGGAGGGAGTCGGCTACACCTTC

D gene: -
V gene: TRBV6-2/TRBV6-3
clone size: -
J gene: TRBJ2-7
CDR3 protein: CASSYSSRAAYEQYF
CDR3 DNA: TGTGCCAGCAGTTACTCGTCCAGGGCCGCCTACGAGCAGTACTTC

D gene: -
V gene: TRBV13
clone size: -
J gene: TRBJ2-7
CDR3 protein: CASSYRQGTSYEQYF
CDR3 DNA: TGTGCCAGCAGCTATCGGCAGGGGACGTCCTACGAGCAGTACTTC

D gene: -
V gene: TRBV6-2/TRBV6-3
clone size: -
J gene: TRBJ2-1
CDR3 protein: CASSYEGGRYNEQFF
CDR3 DNA: TGTGCCAGCAGTTACGAGGGGGGGCGTTACAATGAGCAGTTCTTC

D gene: -
V gene: TRBV2
clone size: -
J gene: TRBJ1-4
CDR3 protein: CASSDGGSANEKLFF
CDR3 DNA: TGTGCCAGCAGTGACGGGGGGAGTGCTAATGAAAAACTGTTTTTT

D gene: TRBD1
V gene: TRBV11-3
clone size: -
J gene: TRBJ2-3
CDR3 protein: CASSLVFGTDTDTQYF
CDR3 DNA: TGTGCCAGCAGCTTAGTCTTTGGGACAGATACAGATACGCAGTATTTT

D gene: -
V gene: TRBV20-1
clone size: once
J gene: TRBJ2-7
CDR3 protein: CSASRGLYEQYF
CDR3 DNA: TGCAGTGCTAGTAGGGGTCTCTACGAGCAGTACTTC